Listed here are 6 T cell receptor beta chains from one sample, sequenced in a study of cytomegalovirus exposure and HLA in healthy donors. PCR used 60 Vbeta primers and 13 Jbeta primers. Generated by immunoSEQ multiplex PCR, the TCRdb table keeps only in-frame clones and is missing some. The repertoire holds 150,000 to 190,000 clones, with approximately 81% as singletons. The specimen was PBMCs. These receptors came from a woman aged 18-29 years in good health and CMV-seronegative.

The CDR3 nucleotides read TGTGCCAGCAGCTTAGACGGCGGGGGGAGCACAGATACGCAGTATTTT. Its translation is CASSLDGGGSTDTQYF. The J gene is TRBJ2-3, the V gene TRBV7-2, with 8 nucleotides matching TRBD2. Germline V gives CDR1 SGHTA, CDR2 FQGNSA. The junction had 3 bases not matched to a gene; V was cut back by 1 base and J by 0 bases. The CDR3 sequence is 16 residues long.

The V call is TRBV2, the J call TRBJ2-2, with a possible D match to TRBD2 (6 bases). Germline-derived CDR1 and CDR2 are SNHLY and FYNNEI. The CDR3 runs 18 residues. With 6 bases removed from V and 6 bases from J, the gap between germline ends came to 26 bases. The CDR3 sequence: CASRVRAGRTIGPGELFF. As DNA, the CDR3 is TGTGCCAGCAGGGTTAGAGCAGGGAGGACTATTGGCCCCGGGGAGCTGTTTTTT.

CDR3: CASSFLGAPQGYTF. The CDR3 coding sequence is TGTGCCAGCAGCTTTTTAGGGGCCCCTCAAGGCTACACCTTC. The chain is built from TRBV7-2 and TRBJ1-2, with D possibly being TRBD1 (5 bases). Trimming pared 3 bases from V and 8 bases from J, leaving 16 bases between. The CDR3 contains 14 residues. Germline V gene sequence: CDR1 SGHTA, CDR2 FQGNSA.

J is TRBJ1-5 and V is TRBV6-6; a weak D match, TRBD1 (5 bases). The germline gives CDR1 MNHNY, CDR2 SVGAGI (reference sequence). The CDR3 runs 15 residues. V gave up 6 bases and J gave up 2 bases, with 14 bases separating them. The CDR3 reads CASSTRRGGNQPQHF. CDR3 nucleotides: TGTGCCAGCAGCACACGAAGGGGCGGCAATCAGCCCCAGCATTTT.

The V and J genes are TRBV5-1 and TRBJ2-7, with TRBD1 identical over 7 bases. V lost 4 bases, J lost 4 bases, and 11 bases stayed unmatched. Germline assignment: CDR1 SGHRS and CDR2 YFSETQ. The CDR3 runs 15 residues. CDR3 sequence reads: CASSPRQDRPYEQYF. The CDR3 region has the DNA TGCGCCAGCAGCCCCAGGCAGGACAGGCCATACGAGCAGTACTTC.

This chain connects TRBV7-9 to TRBJ2-7; maybe TRBD2 (7 bases). This CDR3 has 14 amino acids. V was shortened by 3 bases and J by 5 bases, with 14 bases between the two germline ends. CDR1 is SEHNR, CDR2 FQNEAQ, per germline (reference sequence). CDR3 bases: TGTGCCAGCAGCTTTGGGGGGGGCTTAAACGAGCAGTACTTC. It translates to CASSFGGGLNEQYF.